These T cell receptor beta chains were read from a single sample in a study of T cell responses to AZD1222 COVID-19 vaccine. Assay: immunoSEQ multiplex PCR; the TCRdb copy retains only in-frame clones and omits some. The sample holds around 150,000 clones; around 92% are singletons and the top ten take around 3.5%. The sequences come from peripheral blood, collected 28 days after the second AZD1222 dose. Receptors originate from an adult who received the AZD1222 COVID-19 vaccine. The conserved cysteine and the conserved F or W are not part of the CDR3 here. A row's size may be missing; if present it is once, few, many or a size class.

clone_size	v_call	cdr3_length	j_call	cdr3_aa
.	TRBV10-3	12	TRBJ2-3	AISEIGDRGTQY
once	TRBV6-1	11	TRBJ1-1	ASSEARDTEAF
.	TRBV7-8	14	TRBJ2-2	ASSFQLAANTGELF
.	TRBV27	12	TRBJ1-3	ASSQRTGGNTIY
.	TRBV2	13	TRBJ2-5	ASSGLGFLQETQY
.	TRBV2	13	TRBJ1-5	ASSGWDRDNQPQH
.	TRBV7-2	14	TRBJ1-5	ASSTEGVADLEPQH
.	TRBV19	14	TRBJ2-3	ASSSSSSGTADTQY
.	TRBV27	13	TRBJ1-1	ASSLYRGVITEAF
.	TRBV19	11	TRBJ1-2	ASSMRGYYGYT
once	TRBV7-9	12	TRBJ2-2	ASSSLGDVRELF
.	TRBV7-3	12	TRBJ2-7	ASGLAGPPYEQY
once	TRBV3-1/TRBV3-2	13	TRBJ2-5	ASSQERRHRETQY
.	TRBV11-1	12	TRBJ1-1	ASSLSQAYTEAF
.	TRBV18	11	TRBJ1-2	ASSPDRDYGYT
once	TRBV2	12	TRBJ1-1	ASKLRGAGTEAF
.	TRBV5-1	13	TRBJ2-1	ASSLRAGGYNEQF